The rows below give T cell receptor beta chains drawn from one sample of a study of blood T cells in healthy people across ages. A single record per CDR3 protein comes from TCRdb applying MiXCR to the 5' RACE reads. The sample includes about 1,400,000 distinct CDR3 sequences, roughly 45% of them seen just once. Material: blood. The source of these receptors is a woman under 30 in good health. Both conserved end residues are part of each CDR3. Each record gives: D gene, J gene, clone size, V gene, CDR3 DNA, CDR3 protein. A D gene is named only where the DNA matches it firmly. Size is omitted from some rows. Given values are once, few, many or a class for expanded clones.

D: TRBD2; J: TRBJ2-7; size: few; V: TRBV29-1; DNA: TGCAGCGTAGGGACGGGAGGTGGCGAGCAGTACTTC; CDR3: CSVGTGGGEQYF
D: TRBD2; J: TRBJ2-3; size: few; V: TRBV20-1; DNA: TGCAGTGCCACCAAGTCTAGCGGGGGGGCGGTAGATACGCAGTATTTT; CDR3: CSATKSSGGAVDTQYF
D: -; J: TRBJ2-1; size: -; V: TRBV14; DNA: TGTGCCAGCAAGAGCACCAACTCCTACAATGAGCAGTTCTTC; CDR3: CASKSTNSYNEQFF
D: -; J: TRBJ2-3; size: -; V: TRBV15; DNA: TGTGCCACCAATATCTGGGGGGGCACAGATACGCAGTATTTT; CDR3: CATNIWGGTDTQYF
D: -; J: TRBJ2-5; size: -; V: TRBV7-2; DNA: TGTGCCAGCACCGGTGTTGTGGAGACCCAGTACTTC; CDR3: CASTGVVETQYF
D: -; J: TRBJ1-1; size: few; V: TRBV6-1; DNA: TGTGCCAGCAGTGAACCCCCAGGGATGAACACTGAAGCTTTCTTT; CDR3: CASSEPPGMNTEAFF
D: -; J: TRBJ2-1; size: few; V: TRBV6-1; DNA: TGTGCCAGCAGCGGAGGGGGTAGCGGATACAATGAGCAGTTCTTC; CDR3: CASSGGGSGYNEQFF
D: -; J: TRBJ2-1; size: few; V: TRBV12-3/TRBV12-4; DNA: TGTGCCAGCAGCTTGACGGGGCGAGCCACCTACAATGAGCAGTTCTTC; CDR3: CASSLTGRATYNEQFF
D: TRBD1; J: TRBJ2-7; size: -; V: TRBV2; DNA: TGTGCCAGCAGTCTTTCCTGGGGACAGGGAACCGTCCGCGAGCAGTACTTC; CDR3: CASSLSWGQGTVREQYF
D: -; J: TRBJ2-2; size: -; V: TRBV9; DNA: TGTGCCAGCAGCCCAGGGGGGGGGGCCTCCACCGGGGAGCTGTTTTTT; CDR3: CASSPGGGASTGELFF
D: -; J: TRBJ2-3; size: -; V: TRBV11-2; DNA: TGTGCCTGCAGCTTATCGGCGGAAGATACGCAGTATTTT; CDR3: CACSLSAEDTQYF
D: TRBD2; J: TRBJ2-5; size: -; V: TRBV20-1; DNA: TGCAGTGCTGCTACCTCTAGCGGGGGGCGAAATGAGCAGTACTTC; CDR3: CSAATSSGGRNEQYF
D: TRBD1; J: TRBJ1-2; size: -; V: TRBV6-1; DNA: TGTGCCAGCACCCAGTATGGCGGGACAGGTCGCAGGAGCTATGGCTACACCTTC; CDR3: CASTQYGGTGRRSYGYTF
D: -; J: TRBJ2-7; size: few; V: TRBV5-1; DNA: TGCGCCAGCAGCCACGGACCAGCGAGGACGGACGAGCAGTACTTC; CDR3: CASSHGPARTDEQYF
D: TRBD1; J: TRBJ2-1; size: few; V: TRBV30; DNA: TGTGCCTGGGACCCGGGACAGGGGGATGAGCAGTTCTTC; CDR3: CAWDPGQGDEQFF
D: -; J: TRBJ1-6; size: -; V: TRBV28; DNA: TGTGCCAGCAGTCTTCGGTCTAATTCACCCCTCCACTTT; CDR3: CASSLRSNSPLHF
D: -; J: TRBJ1-2; size: few; V: TRBV6-5; DNA: TGTGCCAGCAAACAAGTTGACTATGGCTACACCTTC; CDR3: CASKQVDYGYTF
D: -; J: TRBJ2-3; size: -; V: TRBV7-2; DNA: TGTGCCAGCTTCGACCGCAGGGCCAGTGCGGATACGCAGTATTTT; CDR3: CASFDRRASADTQYF
D: -; J: TRBJ2-7; size: -; V: TRBV6-6; DNA: TGTGCCAGCAGGACTGACAGGTTGGGTTCCTACGAGCAGTACTTC; CDR3: CASRTDRLGSYEQYF
D: -; J: TRBJ2-7; size: few; V: TRBV29-1; DNA: TGCAGTATCCAGGAAGTGCTCTCCTACAATGAGCAGTACTTC; CDR3: CSIQEVLSYNEQYF
D: -; J: TRBJ1-5; size: -; V: TRBV2; DNA: TGTGCCAGCAGACCCGGGGATAACAGCGCCCAGCCCCAGCATTTT; CDR3: CASRPGDNSAQPQHF
D: -; J: TRBJ1-1; size: -; V: TRBV3-1; DNA: TGTGCCAGCAGCCACCTCTCTGCTACGTCCACTGAAGCTTTCTTT; CDR3: CASSHLSATSTEAFF
D: -; J: TRBJ2-7; size: few; V: TRBV12-3/TRBV12-4; DNA: TGTGCCAGCTCTCACGGGGCCGGGGACTACGAGCAGTACTTC; CDR3: CASSHGAGDYEQYF
D: TRBD2; J: TRBJ2-5; size: -; V: TRBV24-1; DNA: TGTGCCACCATCTATCCGGGACTAGCCAAGAAGAAAGAGACCCAGTACTTC; CDR3: CATIYPGLAKKKETQYF
D: -; J: TRBJ2-1; size: -; V: TRBV6-1; DNA: TGTGCCTCCACACCGGGGGCAGACAATGAGCAGTTCTTC; CDR3: CASTPGADNEQFF
D: TRBD1; J: TRBJ1-5; size: -; V: TRBV30; DNA: TGTGCCTGGAGTCCAGGGGGTGGCAATCAGCCCCAGCATTTT; CDR3: CAWSPGGGNQPQHF
D: TRBD1; J: TRBJ2-7; size: -; V: TRBV6-5; DNA: TGTGCCAGCAGTTTTACAGGGGGCTCCCCAAGCGAGCAGTACTTC; CDR3: CASSFTGGSPSEQYF
D: TRBD1; J: TRBJ1-4; size: -; V: TRBV30; DNA: TGTGCCTGGAGTTTCCGGGACAGGGTGGGAGAAAAACTGTTTTTT; CDR3: CAWSFRDRVGEKLFF
D: TRBD1; J: TRBJ1-4; size: -; V: TRBV20-1; DNA: TGCAGTGCTAGAGATTACTGGGGACAGGGGAGAAGGGCTAATGAAAAACTGTTTTTT; CDR3: CSARDYWGQGRRANEKLFF
D: TRBD2; J: TRBJ2-1; size: -; V: TRBV20-1; DNA: TGCAGTGCTAGAGCCCTTAGCGGGAGGCTAAATGAGCAGTTCTTC; CDR3: CSARALSGRLNEQFF
D: -; J: TRBJ2-7; size: few; V: TRBV6-2/TRBV6-3; DNA: TGTGCCAGCGGGGAAGGGAACGAGCAGTACTTC; CDR3: CASGEGNEQYF